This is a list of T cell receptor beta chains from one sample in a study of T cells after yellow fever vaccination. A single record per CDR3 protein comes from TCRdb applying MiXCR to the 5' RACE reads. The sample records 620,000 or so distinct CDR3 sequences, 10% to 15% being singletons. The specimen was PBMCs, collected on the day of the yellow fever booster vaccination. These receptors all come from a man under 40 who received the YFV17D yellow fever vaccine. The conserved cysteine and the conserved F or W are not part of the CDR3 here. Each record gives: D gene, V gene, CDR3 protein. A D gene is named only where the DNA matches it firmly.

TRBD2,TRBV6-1,ASKLAGNNEQF
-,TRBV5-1,ASSLLGTGNEQF
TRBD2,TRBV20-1,SASPLVGTSGIYEQY
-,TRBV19,ASSIRDNSGNTIY
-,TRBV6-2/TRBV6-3,ASSYSGGRGEQF
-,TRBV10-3,ASYGGATFGDTIY
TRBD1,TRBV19,ASSLPGQGSGYT
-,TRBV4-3,VSSPYGGGKTGELF
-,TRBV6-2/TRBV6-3,ATFGQSSYEQY
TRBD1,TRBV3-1,ASTPTGGNTEAF
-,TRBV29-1,SVTPGPNQPQH
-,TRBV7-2,ASSSGPHEYEQF
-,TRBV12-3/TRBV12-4,ASRPGLGEQY
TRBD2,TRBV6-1,ASSPHTSGAGELF
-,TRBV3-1,ASRPNMNTEAF
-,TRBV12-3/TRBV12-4,ASRAGMNTGELF
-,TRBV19,ASSMMGGSTDTQY
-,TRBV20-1,SPRGGGYT
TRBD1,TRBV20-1,SALDRVDAVSLH
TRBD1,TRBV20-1,SAHGTANTGELF
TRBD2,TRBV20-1,SAAGGSGTADTQY
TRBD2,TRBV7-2,ASRKPGLANTGELF
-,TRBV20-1,SARLYEQY
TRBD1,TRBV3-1,ASSPSPGQGSYEQY
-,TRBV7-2,ASSLVASSDLAQH